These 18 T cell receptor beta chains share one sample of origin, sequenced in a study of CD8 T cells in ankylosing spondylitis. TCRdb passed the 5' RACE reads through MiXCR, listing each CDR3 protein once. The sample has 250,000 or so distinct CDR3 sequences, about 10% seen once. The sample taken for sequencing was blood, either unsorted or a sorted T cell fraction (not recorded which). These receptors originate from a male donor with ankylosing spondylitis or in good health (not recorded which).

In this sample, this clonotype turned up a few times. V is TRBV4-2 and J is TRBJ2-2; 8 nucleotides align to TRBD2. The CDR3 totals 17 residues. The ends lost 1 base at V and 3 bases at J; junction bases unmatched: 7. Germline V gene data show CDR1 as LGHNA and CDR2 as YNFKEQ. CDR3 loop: CASSQVVSGDHTGELFF. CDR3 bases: TGTGCCAGCAGCCAAGTTGTTAGCGGGGACCACACCGGGGAGCTGTTTTTT.

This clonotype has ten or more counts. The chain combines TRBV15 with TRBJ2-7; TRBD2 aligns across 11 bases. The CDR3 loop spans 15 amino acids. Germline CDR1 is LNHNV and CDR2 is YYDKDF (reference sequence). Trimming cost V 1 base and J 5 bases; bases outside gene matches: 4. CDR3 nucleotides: TGTGCCACCAGCAGAGTAGCGGGAGGGCCCCACGAGCAGTACTTC. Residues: CATSRVAGGPHEQYF.

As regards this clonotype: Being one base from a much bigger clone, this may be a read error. Here the CDR3 reads CASGLESSVHGELFF. CDR3 DNA sequence: TGTGCCAGCGGCTTAGAGTCTAGCGTACACGGGGAGCTGTTTTTT. The rearrangement links TRBV11-2 to TRBJ2-2; D possibly corresponds to TRBD2 (6 bases). Germline V lookup: CDR1 SGHAT, CDR2 FQNNGV. CDR3 length: 15 amino acids.

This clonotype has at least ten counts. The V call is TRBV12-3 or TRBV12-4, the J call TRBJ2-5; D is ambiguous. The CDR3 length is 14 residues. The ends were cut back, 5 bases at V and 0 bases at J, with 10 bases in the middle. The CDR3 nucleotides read TGTGCCAGCAGTCCCGAACGGTACCAAGAGACCCAGTACTTC. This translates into CASSPERYQETQYF.

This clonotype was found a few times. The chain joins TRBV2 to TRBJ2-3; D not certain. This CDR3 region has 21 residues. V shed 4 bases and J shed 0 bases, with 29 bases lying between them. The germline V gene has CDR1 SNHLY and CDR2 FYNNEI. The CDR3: CASSARSLPMGFETSTDTQYF. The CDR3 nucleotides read TGTGCCAGCAGTGCCCGTAGCCTTCCCATGGGGTTCGAAACTAGCACAGATACGCAGTATTTT.

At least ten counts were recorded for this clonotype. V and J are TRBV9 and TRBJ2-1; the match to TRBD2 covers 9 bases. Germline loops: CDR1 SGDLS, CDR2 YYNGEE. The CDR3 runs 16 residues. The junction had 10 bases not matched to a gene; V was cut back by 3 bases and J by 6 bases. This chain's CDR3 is CASSGETSGVGNEQFF. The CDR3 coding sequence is TGTGCCAGCAGCGGCGAGACTAGCGGAGTTGGCAATGAGCAGTTCTTC.

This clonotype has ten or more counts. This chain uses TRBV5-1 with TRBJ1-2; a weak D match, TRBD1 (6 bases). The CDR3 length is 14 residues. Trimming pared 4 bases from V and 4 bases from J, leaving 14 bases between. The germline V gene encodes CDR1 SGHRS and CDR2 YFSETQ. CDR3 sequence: CASSGGGSGYGYTF. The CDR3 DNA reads TGCGCCAGCAGCGGAGGGGGATCTGGCTATGGCTACACCTTC.

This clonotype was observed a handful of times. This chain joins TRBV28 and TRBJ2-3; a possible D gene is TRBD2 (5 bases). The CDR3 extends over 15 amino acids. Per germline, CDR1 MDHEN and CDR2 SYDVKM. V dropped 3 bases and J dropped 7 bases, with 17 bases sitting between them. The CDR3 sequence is CASSLSRVAGYTQYF. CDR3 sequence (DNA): TGTGCCAGCAGTTTGTCTAGGGTGGCGGGCTATACGCAGTATTTT.

This CDR3 reads CATSVGGSGANVLTF. For the CDR3, the DNA is TGTGCCACCAGTGTAGGTGGCTCTGGGGCCAACGTCCTGACTTTC. J is TRBJ2-6 and V is TRBV24-1; D unclear. The CDR3 has 15 amino acids. Germline V gives CDR1 KGHDR, CDR2 SFDVKD. V gave up 5 bases and J gave up 0 bases, with 7 bases separating them.

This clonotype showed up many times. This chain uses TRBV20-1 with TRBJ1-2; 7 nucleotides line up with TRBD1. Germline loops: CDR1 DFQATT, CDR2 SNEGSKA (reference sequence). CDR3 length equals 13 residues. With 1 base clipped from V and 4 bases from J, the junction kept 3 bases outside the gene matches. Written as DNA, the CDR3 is TGCAGTGCTAGAGGCCGGGACAGCTATGGCTACACCTTC. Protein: CSARGRDSYGYTF.

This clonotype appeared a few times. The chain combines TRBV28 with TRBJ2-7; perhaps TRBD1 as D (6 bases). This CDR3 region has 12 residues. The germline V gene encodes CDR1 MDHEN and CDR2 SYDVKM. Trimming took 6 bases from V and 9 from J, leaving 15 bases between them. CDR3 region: CASSSQGWGQYF. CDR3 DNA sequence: TGTGCCAGCAGCAGTCAGGGGTGGGGGCAGTACTTC.

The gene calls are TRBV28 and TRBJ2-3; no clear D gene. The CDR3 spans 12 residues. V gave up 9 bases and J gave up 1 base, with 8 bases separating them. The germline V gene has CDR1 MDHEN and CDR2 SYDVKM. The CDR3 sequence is CASEKRTDTQYF. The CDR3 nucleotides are TGTGCCAGTGAGAAACGCACAGATACGCAGTATTTT.

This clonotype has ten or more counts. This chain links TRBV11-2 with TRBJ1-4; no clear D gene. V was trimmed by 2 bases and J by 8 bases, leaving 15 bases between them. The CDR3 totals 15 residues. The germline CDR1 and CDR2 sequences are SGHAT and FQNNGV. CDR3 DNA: TGTGCCAGCAGCTTATTATTGTCGAGTGAAGAAAAACTGTTTTTT. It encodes CASSLLLSSEEKLFF.

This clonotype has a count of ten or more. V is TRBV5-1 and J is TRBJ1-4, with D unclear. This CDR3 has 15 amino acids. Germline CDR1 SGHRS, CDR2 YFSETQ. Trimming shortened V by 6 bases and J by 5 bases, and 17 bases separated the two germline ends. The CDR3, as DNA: TGCGCCAGCACCTTAGACGGAGGAAGAAATGAAAAACTGTTTTTT. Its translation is CASTLDGGRNEKLFF.

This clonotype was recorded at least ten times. The CDR3 region is CASSELQGAAEQYF. CDR3 bases: TGTGCCAGCAGTGAATTGCAGGGGGCGGCCGAGCAGTACTTC. The chain carries TRBV25-1 and TRBJ2-7; 8 bases align to TRBD1. Germline CDR1 and CDR2: MGHDK and SYGVNS. This CDR3 comprises 14 residues. V lost 1 base and J lost 6; bases outside the gene matches: 5.

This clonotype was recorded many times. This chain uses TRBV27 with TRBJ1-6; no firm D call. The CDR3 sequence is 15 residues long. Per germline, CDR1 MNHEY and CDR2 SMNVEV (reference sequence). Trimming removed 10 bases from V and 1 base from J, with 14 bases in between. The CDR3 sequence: CATSPAGSYNSPLHF. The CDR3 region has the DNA TGTGCCACCTCACCCGCGGGGTCCTATAATTCACCCCTCCACTTT.

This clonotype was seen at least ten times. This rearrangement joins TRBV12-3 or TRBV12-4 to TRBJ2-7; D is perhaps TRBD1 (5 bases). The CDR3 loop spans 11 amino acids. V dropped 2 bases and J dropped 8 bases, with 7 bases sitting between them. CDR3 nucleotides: TGTGCCAGCAGTTTAACGGACAAGCAGTACTTC. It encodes CASSLTDKQYF.

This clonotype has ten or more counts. CDR3 amino acids: CATSRYRGPNYGYTF. CDR3 sequence (DNA): TGTGCCACCAGCAGGTACAGGGGGCCCAACTATGGCTACACCTTC. The chain carries TRBV15 and TRBJ1-2, with 9 bases that match TRBD1. Germline V CDR1 and CDR2: LNHNV, YYDKDF (reference sequence). The J segment lost 2 bases and the V segment lost 3 bases, leaving 4 bases of the junction unmatched. The CDR3 has 15 residues.